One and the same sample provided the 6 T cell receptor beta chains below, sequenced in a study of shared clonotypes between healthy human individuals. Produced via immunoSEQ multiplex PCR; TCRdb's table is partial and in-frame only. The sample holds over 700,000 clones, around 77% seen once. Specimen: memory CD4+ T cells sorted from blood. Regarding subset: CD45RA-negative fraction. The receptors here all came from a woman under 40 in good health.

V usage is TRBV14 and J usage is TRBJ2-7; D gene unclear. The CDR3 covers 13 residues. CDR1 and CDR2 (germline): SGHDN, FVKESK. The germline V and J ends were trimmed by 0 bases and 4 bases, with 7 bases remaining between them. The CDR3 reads CASSQDIYYEQYF. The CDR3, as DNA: TGTGCCAGCAGCCAAGATATCTATTACGAGCAGTACTTC.

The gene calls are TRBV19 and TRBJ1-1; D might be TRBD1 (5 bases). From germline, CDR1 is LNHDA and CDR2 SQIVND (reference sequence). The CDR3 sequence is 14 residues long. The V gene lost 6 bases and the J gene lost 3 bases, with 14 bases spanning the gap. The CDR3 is CASRPRDTDTEAFF. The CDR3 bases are TGTGCCAGTAGACCCAGGGATACGGACACTGAAGCTTTCTTT.

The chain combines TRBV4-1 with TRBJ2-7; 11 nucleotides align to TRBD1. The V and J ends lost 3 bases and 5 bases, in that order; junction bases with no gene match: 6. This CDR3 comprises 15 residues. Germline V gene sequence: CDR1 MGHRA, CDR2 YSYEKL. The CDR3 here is CASSQPDRGLDEQYF. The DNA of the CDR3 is TGCGCCAGCAGCCAGCCGGACAGGGGGCTGGACGAGCAGTACTTC.

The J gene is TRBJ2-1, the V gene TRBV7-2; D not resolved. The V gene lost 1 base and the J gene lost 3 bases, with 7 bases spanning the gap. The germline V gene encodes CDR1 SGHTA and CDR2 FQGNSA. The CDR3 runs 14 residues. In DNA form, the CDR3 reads TGTGCCAGCAGCTTAGATGGGCTCTACAATGAGCAGTTCTTC. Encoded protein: CASSLDGLYNEQFF.

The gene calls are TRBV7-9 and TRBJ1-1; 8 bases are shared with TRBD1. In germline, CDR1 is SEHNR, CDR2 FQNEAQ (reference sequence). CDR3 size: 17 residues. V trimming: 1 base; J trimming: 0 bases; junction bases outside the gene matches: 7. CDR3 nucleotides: TGTGCCAGCAGCTTAGTAGGGACAGGATACATGAACACTGAAGCTTTCTTT. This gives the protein CASSLVGTGYMNTEAFF. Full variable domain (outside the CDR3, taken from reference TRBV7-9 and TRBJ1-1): DTGVSQNPRHKITKRGQNVTFRCDPISEHNRLYWYRQTLGQGPEFLTYFQNEAQLEKSRLLSDRFSAERPKGSFSTLEIQRTEQGDSAMYLCASSLVGTGYMNTEAFFGQGTRLTVV.

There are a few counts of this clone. The CDR3 loop reads CASSGPFRGYYGYTF. For the CDR3, the DNA is TGTGCCAGCAGCGGACCCTTCAGGGGTTACTATGGCTACACCTTC. The chain links TRBV6-5 to TRBJ1-2; perhaps TRBD1 as D (6 bases). Germline CDR1 reads MNHEY; CDR2 reads SVGAGI. The CDR3 spans 15 residues. Trimming left V 6 bases short and J 3 bases short, with 17 bases between.